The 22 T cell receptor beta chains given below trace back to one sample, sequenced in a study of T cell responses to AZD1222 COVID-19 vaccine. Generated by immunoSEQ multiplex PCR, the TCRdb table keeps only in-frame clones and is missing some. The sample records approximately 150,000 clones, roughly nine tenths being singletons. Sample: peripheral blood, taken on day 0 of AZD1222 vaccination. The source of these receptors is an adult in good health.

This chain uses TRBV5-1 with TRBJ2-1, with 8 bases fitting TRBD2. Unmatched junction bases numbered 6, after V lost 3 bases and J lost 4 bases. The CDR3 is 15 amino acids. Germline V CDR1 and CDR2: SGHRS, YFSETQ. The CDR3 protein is CASSYPTSAYNEQFF. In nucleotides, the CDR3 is TGCGCCAGCAGCTATCCGACTAGCGCTTACAATGAGCAGTTCTTC. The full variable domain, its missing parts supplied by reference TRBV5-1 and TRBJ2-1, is KAGVTQTPRYLIKTRGQQVTLSCSPISGHRSVSWYQQTPGQGLQFLFEYFSETQRNKGNFPGRFSGRQFSNSRSEMNVSTLELGDSALYLCASSYPTSAYNEQFFGPGTRLTVL.

The CDR3 is CASSPARYNQPQHF. The CDR3 nucleotides read TGTGCCAGCTCACCCGCACGGTACAATCAGCCCCAGCATTTT. The genes are TRBV18 and TRBJ1-5; D gene unclear. The CDR3 is made up of 14 amino acids. Per the germline V gene, CDR1 is KGHSH and CDR2 is LQKENI. With 3 bases removed from V and 3 bases from J, the gap between germline ends came to 9 bases. The full variable domain, in which reference TRBV18 and TRBJ1-5 provide the parts outside the CDR3, is NAGVMQNPRHLVRRRGQEARLRCSPMKGHSHVYWYRQLPEEGLKFMVYLQKENIIDESGMPKERFSAEFPKEGPSILRIQQVVRGDSAAYFCASSPARYNQPQHFGDGTRLSIL.

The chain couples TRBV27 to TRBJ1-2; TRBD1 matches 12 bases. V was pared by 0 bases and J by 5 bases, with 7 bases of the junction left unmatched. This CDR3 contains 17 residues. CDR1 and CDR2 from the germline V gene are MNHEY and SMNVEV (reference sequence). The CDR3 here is CASSLSAGDRGLYGYTF. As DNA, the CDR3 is TGTGCCAGCAGTTTATCGGCCGGGGACAGGGGGCTTTATGGCTACACCTTC.

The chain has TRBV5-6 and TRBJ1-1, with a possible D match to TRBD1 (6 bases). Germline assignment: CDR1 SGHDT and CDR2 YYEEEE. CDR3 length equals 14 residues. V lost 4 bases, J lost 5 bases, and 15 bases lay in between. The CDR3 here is CASSLGIRGTEAFF. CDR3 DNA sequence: TGTGCCAGCAGCCTAGGAATAAGGGGGACTGAAGCTTTCTTT.

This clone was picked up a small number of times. This CDR3 is CATSGRGGAIYEQYF. The CDR3, as DNA: TGTGCCACCAGTGGACGTGGCGGAGCCATCTACGAGCAGTACTTC. The chain has TRBV24-1 and TRBJ2-7, with D unresolved. The CDR3 spans 15 residues. The germline CDR1 and CDR2 sequences are KGHDR and SFDVKD. Trimming removed 5 bases at V and 3 bases at J, with 16 bases between.

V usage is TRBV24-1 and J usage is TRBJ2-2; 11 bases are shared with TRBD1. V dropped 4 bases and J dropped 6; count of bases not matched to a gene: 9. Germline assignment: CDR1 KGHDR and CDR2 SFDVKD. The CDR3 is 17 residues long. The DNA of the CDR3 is TGTGCCACCAGTGACCCCCTCGGGACAGGGGGTCCCGGGGAGCTGTTTTTT. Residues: CATSDPLGTGGPGELFF.

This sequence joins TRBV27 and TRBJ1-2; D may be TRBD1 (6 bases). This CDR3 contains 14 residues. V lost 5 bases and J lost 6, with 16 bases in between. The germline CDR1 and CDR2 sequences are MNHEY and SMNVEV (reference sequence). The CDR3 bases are TGTGCCAGCAGTCCCGGGGGGGCCTCAGATGGCTACACCTTC. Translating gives CASSPGGASDGYTF.

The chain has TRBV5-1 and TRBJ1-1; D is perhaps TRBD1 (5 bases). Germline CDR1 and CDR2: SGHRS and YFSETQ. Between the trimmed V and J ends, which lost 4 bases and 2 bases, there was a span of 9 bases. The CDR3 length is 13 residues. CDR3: CASSHDSNTEAFF. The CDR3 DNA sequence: TGCGCCAGCAGCCATGACAGTAACACTGAAGCTTTCTTT.

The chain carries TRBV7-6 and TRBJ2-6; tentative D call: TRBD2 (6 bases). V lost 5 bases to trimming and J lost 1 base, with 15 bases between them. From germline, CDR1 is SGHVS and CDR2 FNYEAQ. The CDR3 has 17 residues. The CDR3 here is CASSTQRGTSGANVLTF. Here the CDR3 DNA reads TGTGCCAGCAGCACCCAACGGGGGACTTCTGGGGCCAACGTCCTGACTTTC.

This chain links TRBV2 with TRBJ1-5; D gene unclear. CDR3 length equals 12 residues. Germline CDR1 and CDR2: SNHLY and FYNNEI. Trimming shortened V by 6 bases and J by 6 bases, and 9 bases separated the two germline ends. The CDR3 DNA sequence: TGTGCCAGCAGCGAGACTGTTCAGCCCCAGCATTTT. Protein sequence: CASSETVQPQHF.

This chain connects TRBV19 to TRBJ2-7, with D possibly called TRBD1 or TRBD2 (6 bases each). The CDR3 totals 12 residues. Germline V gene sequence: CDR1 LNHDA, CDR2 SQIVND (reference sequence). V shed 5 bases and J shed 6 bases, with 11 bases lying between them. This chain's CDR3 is CASSPGAGEQYF. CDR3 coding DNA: TGTGCCAGTAGTCCGGGGGCAGGCGAGCAGTACTTC.

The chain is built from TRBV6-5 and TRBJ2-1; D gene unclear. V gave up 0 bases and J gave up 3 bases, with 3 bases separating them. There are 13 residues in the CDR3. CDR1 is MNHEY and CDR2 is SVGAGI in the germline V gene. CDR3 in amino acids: CASSYSIYNEQFF. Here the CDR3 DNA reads TGTGCCAGCAGTTACTCGATCTACAATGAGCAGTTCTTC.

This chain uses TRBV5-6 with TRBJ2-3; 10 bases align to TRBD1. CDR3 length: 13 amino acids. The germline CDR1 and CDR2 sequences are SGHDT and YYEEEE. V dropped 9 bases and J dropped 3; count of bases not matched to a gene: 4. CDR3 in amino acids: CATGTGVTDTQYF. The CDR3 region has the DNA TGTGCCACCGGGACAGGGGTAACAGATACGCAGTATTTT.

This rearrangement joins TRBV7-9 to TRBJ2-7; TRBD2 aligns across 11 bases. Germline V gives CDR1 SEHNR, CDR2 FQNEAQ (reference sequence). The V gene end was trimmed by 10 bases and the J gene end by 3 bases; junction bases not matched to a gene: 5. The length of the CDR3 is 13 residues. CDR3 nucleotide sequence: TGTGCCACGGGACTAGCGGACGGCTACGAGCAGTACTTC. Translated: CATGLADGYEQYF. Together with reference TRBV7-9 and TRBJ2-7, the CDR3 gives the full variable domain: DTGVSQNPRHKITKRGQNVTFRCDPISEHNRLYWYRQTLGQGPEFLTYFQNEAQLEKSRLLSDRFSAERPKGSFSTLEIQRTEQGDSAMYLCATGLADGYEQYFGPGTRLTVT.

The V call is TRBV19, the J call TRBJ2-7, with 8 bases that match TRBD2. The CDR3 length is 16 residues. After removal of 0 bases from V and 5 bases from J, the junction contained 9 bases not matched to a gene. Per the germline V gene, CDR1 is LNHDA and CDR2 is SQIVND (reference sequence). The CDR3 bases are TGTGCCAGTAGTATAGAGGCCGGGACTAGGGGTAACGAGCAGTACTTC. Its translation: CASSIEAGTRGNEQYF.

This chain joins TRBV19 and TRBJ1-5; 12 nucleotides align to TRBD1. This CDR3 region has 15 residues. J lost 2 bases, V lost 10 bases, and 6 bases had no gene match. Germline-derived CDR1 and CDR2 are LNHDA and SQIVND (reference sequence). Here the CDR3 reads CATKGQGAGNQPQHF. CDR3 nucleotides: TGTGCCACCAAGGGACAGGGGGCGGGCAATCAGCCCCAGCATTTT.

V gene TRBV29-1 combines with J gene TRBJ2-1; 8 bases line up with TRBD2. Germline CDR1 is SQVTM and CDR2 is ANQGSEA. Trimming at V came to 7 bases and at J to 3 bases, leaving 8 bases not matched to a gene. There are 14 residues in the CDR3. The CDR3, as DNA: TGCAGCGCCCTGACTAGCGATAGCTACAATGAGCAGTTCTTC. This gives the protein CSALTSDSYNEQFF.

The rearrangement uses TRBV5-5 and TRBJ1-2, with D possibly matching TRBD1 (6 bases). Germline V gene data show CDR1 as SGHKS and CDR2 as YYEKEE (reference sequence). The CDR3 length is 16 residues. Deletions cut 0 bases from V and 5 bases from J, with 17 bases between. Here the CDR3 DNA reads TGTGCCAGCAGCTTGGAAATCAAACAGGGAGGGTATGGCTACACCTTC. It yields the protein CASSLEIKQGGYGYTF.

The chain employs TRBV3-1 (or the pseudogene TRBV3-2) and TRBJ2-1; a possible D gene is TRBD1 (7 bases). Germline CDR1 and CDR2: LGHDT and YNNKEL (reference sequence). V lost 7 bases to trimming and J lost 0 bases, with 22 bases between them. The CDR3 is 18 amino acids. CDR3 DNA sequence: TGTGCCAGCACCGCAAAGGGGGCGGGGCGACTCTCCTACAATGAGCAGTTCTTC. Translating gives CASTAKGAGRLSYNEQFF.

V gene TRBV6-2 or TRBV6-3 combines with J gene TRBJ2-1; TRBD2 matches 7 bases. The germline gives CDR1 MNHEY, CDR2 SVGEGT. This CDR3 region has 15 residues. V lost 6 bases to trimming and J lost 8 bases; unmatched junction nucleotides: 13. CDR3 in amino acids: CASSLPPSGGDEQFF. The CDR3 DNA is TGTGCCAGCAGCTTACCGCCTAGCGGAGGGGATGAGCAGTTCTTC.

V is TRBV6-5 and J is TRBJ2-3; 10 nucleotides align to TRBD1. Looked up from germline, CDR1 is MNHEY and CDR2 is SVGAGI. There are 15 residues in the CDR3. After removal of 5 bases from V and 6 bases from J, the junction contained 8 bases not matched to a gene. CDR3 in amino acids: CASSTDRGLMDTQYF. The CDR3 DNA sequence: TGTGCCAGCAGTACGGACAGGGGGTTGATGGATACGCAGTATTTT.

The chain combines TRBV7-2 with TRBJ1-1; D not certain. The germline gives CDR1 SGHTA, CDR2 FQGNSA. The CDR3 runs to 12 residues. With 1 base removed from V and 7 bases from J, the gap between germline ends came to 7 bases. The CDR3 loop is CASSLDRIEAFF. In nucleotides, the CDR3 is TGTGCCAGCAGCTTAGATCGGATTGAAGCTTTCTTT.